This TCR beta chain was recovered during a study of T cells in Graves' hyperthyroidism and ophthalmopathy. TCR beta CDR3 regions were amplified from RNA. Initially, a first-round RT-PCR of the TCR CDR3 employed the HTBI primer set. TCRdb called the multiplex PCR reads again in MiXCR, with one record for every CDR3 protein. The data hold more than 350,000 distinct CDR3 sequences, with roughly 15% observed a single time. V lost 2 bases to trimming and J lost 6 bases, with 5 bases between them. This CDR3 has 11 residues. CDR1 is KGHSH and CDR2 is LQKENI in the germline V gene. This clonotype appeared many times.

The TCR was taken from an older woman with Graves' ophthalmopathy. Sequenced material: blood. The chain has TRBV18 and TRBJ2-7; D not resolved. CDR3 loop: CASSPSLEQYF. In DNA, the CDR3 is TGTGCCAGCTCACCATCCCTCGAGCAGTACTTC.